Here is one T cell receptor (beta chain) with its context. Its specificity is not known. This sample was taken from a study of post-analysis software for immune sequencing data. Study-level information: Disease courses included relapsing-remitting, secondary progressive and progressive-relapsing multiple sclerosis. Whole-study findings and limits: Patients showed TRBV5-6, TRBV5-1 and TRBV20-1 among five TRBV segments more frequent than in controls.

Carried by the TCR beta cDNA libraries were unique molecular identifiers. TCRdb ran MiXCR on the PCR reads and lists one entry per CDR3 protein. The sample consists of roughly 800,000 distinct CDR3 sequences, under 60% of them appearing once. The CDR3 length is 14 residues. Trimming cost V 5 bases and J 0 bases, with 11 bases left between them. Per germline, CDR1 DFQATT and CDR2 SNEGSKA (reference sequence). The sequenced sample was blood. The sequence was obtained from a girl aged 10 to 17 with multiple sclerosis. V and J are TRBV20-1 and TRBJ2-1; D is possibly TRBD2 (6 bases). This CDR3 is CSAPPGLSYNEQFF. The CDR3 bases are TGCAGTGCTCCGCCGGGACTCTCCTACAATGAGCAGTTCTTC.